This TCR beta chain was profiled in a study of technical replicates of blood from several donors. The data were produced by immunoSEQ multiplex PCR, yet TCRdb's version contains in-frame clones alone and is incomplete. This table holds 50,000 to 60,000 clones, approximately 94% found once. The germline gives CDR1 SGHTA, CDR2 FQGNSA. V was pared by 5 bases and J by 5 bases, with 4 bases of the junction left unmatched. CDR3 length equals 13 residues. The sequence derives from a human donor in good health. Some clones in this sample may be carry-over from other donors' samples. What was sequenced was PBMCs. V is TRBV7-2 and J is TRBJ2-5; 8 positions match TRBD2. DNA for the CDR3: TGTGCCAGCAGCCGGCGGGGGGATGAGACCCAGTACTTC. It specifies CASSRRGDETQYF.